This T cell receptor (beta chain) was sequenced during a study of shared clonotypes between healthy human individuals. Study as a whole: Aged 18 to 49, the donors were a couple of women and a few men. Overall study results and limits: Read depth was anticipated to influence clonotype sharing among donors.

Source study methods: Because ImmunoSEQ provided only junction sequences with no quality scores, the filtering differed. Only in-frame clones appear in the TCRdb table, and some are missing; sequencing was by immunoSEQ multiplex PCR. The V and J calls and clone size come from that table; D and trimming were worked out from the DNA. The data show hundreds of thousands of clones, about 90% seen once. On this clone itself: As yet, its antigen is unknown.

Naive CD8 cells comprised CD45RO-negative, CCR7-positively selected cells, excluding terminally differentiated effector memory CD45RA+ cells. Sample: naive CD8+ T cells sorted from blood. This clonotype was sampled from a man between 25 and 39 years old in good health.

CDR3 in DNA: TGTGCCAGCGGATCTAGTTCCACTGGACAGGGGAGGTGGCCCCAGCATTTT. Translation: CASGSSSTGQGRWPQHF. The chain carries TRBV28 and TRBJ1-5; 9 positions agree with TRBD1. V shed 8 bases, J shed 9 bases, and the junction held 20 bases outside the gene matches. Germline CDR1 is MDHEN and CDR2 is SYDVKM. The CDR3 extends over 17 amino acids.